This T cell receptor beta chain was observed in a study of blood T cell repertoires in COVID-19. Study information: Acute and convalescent COVID-19 samples came from the United States, Italy and Spain. PBMCs, B-cell-depleted T cells, or T cells provided the cDNA or gDNA that made up the material.

Per the original data handling: Reference gene primer amplification gave estimated nucleated cell counts. Assay used: immunoSEQ multiplex PCR; TCRdb lists only in-frame clones, some missing. The DNA gave D and trimming, while V, J and clone size come from that table. The table lists tens of thousands of clones, roughly 81% of them singletons. Per germline, CDR1 LNHDA and CDR2 SQIVND (reference sequence). This CDR3 region has 18 residues. Trimming removed 5 bases from V and 7 bases from J; junction bases left unmatched: 20. This clone came up once. This clonotype was sampled from a woman in her sixties with acute or convalescent COVID-19. The gene calls are TRBV19 and TRBJ1-1, with 9 bases identical to TRBD1. Sequenced input: peripheral blood. The CDR3 region has the DNA TGTGCCAGTAGTCCGCGTACACAGGGGGCCGGGATTATAAGTGAAGCTTTCTTT. Protein: CASSPRTQGAGIISEAFF.